This is a list of T cell receptor beta chains from one sample in a study of response to subunit inactivated influenza vaccine. One entry per CDR3 protein, called by TCRdb with MiXCR from the RT-PCR reads. The repertoire includes roughly 150,000 distinct CDR3 sequences, roughly 10% of them detected once, and 9.5% to 15% sits in the top ten. Sequencing was performed on non-naive T cells sorted from PBMCs, taken about 40 days after vaccination. The receptor set was obtained from a man aged 45 to 65 who received an inactivated influenza vaccine. Each CDR3 is given with its conserved first and last residue. Fields, in order: D gene, J gene, V gene, clone size, CDR3 DNA, CDR3 protein. The D gene is left open where the match is weak. Clone sizes are given selectively: once, few, many, or a class where the clone is expanded.

D: TRBD2
J: TRBJ2-2
V: TRBV20-1
size: NA
DNA: TGCAGTGCTAGCAATTTGGGTAGCGGGGGGGCTACCGGGGAGCTGTTTTTT
CDR3: CSASNLGSGGATGELFF

D: NA
J: TRBJ2-2
V: TRBV5-1
size: few
DNA: TGCGCCAGCAGCTCCCTTTTGAGCGTAGCGAACACCGGGGAGCTGTTTTTT
CDR3: CASSSLLSVANTGELFF

D: TRBD1
J: TRBJ2-7
V: TRBV12-3/TRBV12-4
size: NA
DNA: TGTGCCAGTACAAAACAGGGGATCGAGCAGTACTTC
CDR3: CASTKQGIEQYF

D: NA
J: TRBJ1-2
V: TRBV7-2
size: NA
DNA: TGTGCCAGCAGCTTAAGACCCCGCGAGGGAGGCTACACCTTC
CDR3: CASSLRPREGGYTF

D: TRBD2
J: TRBJ2-5
V: TRBV7-2
size: few
DNA: TGTGCCAGCAGCCGAACTAGCGGGGGAACCGGGTTAGAGACCCAGTACTTC
CDR3: CASSRTSGGTGLETQYF

D: NA
J: TRBJ1-6
V: TRBV6-1
size: few
DNA: TGTGCCAGCAGTGAGGGCAGGCGAACTTATAATTCACCCCTCCACTTT
CDR3: CASSEGRRTYNSPLHF

D: TRBD2
J: TRBJ2-2
V: TRBV5-1
size: NA
DNA: TGCGCCAGCAGCCTTGGGCCCGGGTCTAGCGGGGGCCACAACACCGGGGAGCTGTTTTTT
CDR3: CASSLGPGSSGGHNTGELFF

D: NA
J: TRBJ2-1
V: TRBV20-1
size: few
DNA: TGCAGTGCTAGCGACTCCTCGGGGGAAGTTGAGCAGTTCTTC
CDR3: CSASDSSGEVEQFF

D: TRBD1
J: TRBJ1-1
V: TRBV5-1
size: many
DNA: TGCGCCAGCAGTAGACAGGGGGCTACTGAAGCTTTCTTT
CDR3: CASSRQGATEAFF

D: TRBD2
J: TRBJ2-3
V: TRBV20-1
size: few
DNA: TGCAGTGCGGACCCCGGGAGGGTGGCAGATACGCAGTATTTT
CDR3: CSADPGRVADTQYF

D: NA
J: TRBJ1-2
V: TRBV6-1
size: few
DNA: TGTGCCAGCAGTGAATCGCTTAGGGGGGGCTACACCTTC
CDR3: CASSESLRGGYTF

D: NA
J: TRBJ2-7
V: TRBV7-9
size: NA
DNA: TGTGCCAGCAGCTTAGGGGGCGGGTCTCGCGAGCAGTACTTC
CDR3: CASSLGGGSREQYF

D: TRBD1
J: TRBJ2-5
V: TRBV12-3/TRBV12-4
size: NA
DNA: TGTGCCAGCAGCAGGGGGTCCCCCGAGACCCAGTACTTC
CDR3: CASSRGSPETQYF

D: NA
J: TRBJ1-5
V: TRBV19
size: few
DNA: TGTGCCAGTAGTCCCGCGGGAGGCTCGGTTGTTAGGCAGCCCCAGCATTTT
CDR3: CASSPAGGSVVRQPQHF

D: NA
J: TRBJ1-4
V: TRBV29-1
size: medium-sized
DNA: TGCAGCGTTGGTGGGGCTCCAAATGAAAAACTGTTTTTT
CDR3: CSVGGAPNEKLFF

D: TRBD1
J: TRBJ2-3
V: TRBV5-1
size: few
DNA: TGCGCCAGCAGCTTGGTCTCGTCAGGGGGCAAGAGGGGGGATACGCAGTATTTT
CDR3: CASSLVSSGGKRGDTQYF

D: NA
J: TRBJ1-4
V: TRBV20-1
size: NA
DNA: TGCAGTGCCGGAGGTGGTAATGAAAAACTGTTTTTT
CDR3: CSAGGGNEKLFF

D: NA
J: TRBJ1-1
V: TRBV30
size: few
DNA: TGTGCCTGGAGCCACTCACCGGGACATTTGAACACTGAAGCTTTCTTT
CDR3: CAWSHSPGHLNTEAFF

D: NA
J: TRBJ2-5
V: TRBV20-1
size: many
DNA: TGCAGTGCTAGTTCCGGCGGGCTGTCTACCCAAGAGACCCAGTACTTC
CDR3: CSASSGGLSTQETQYF

D: NA
J: TRBJ1-1
V: TRBV29-1
size: few
DNA: TGCAGCGTTCGCCGGGATCCTAACACTGAAGCTTTCTTT
CDR3: CSVRRDPNTEAFF

D: NA
J: TRBJ2-1
V: TRBV4-1
size: NA
DNA: TGCGCCAGCAGGAGCATTGGTGGGTACAATGAGCAGTTCTTC
CDR3: CASRSIGGYNEQFF

D: NA
J: TRBJ1-5
V: TRBV6-1
size: many
DNA: TGTGCCAGCAGTCGACAGATTAGCAATCAGCCCCAGCATTTT
CDR3: CASSRQISNQPQHF

D: TRBD2
J: TRBJ2-1
V: TRBV19
size: NA
DNA: TGTGCCAGTAGCGGGACTAGCGGGAGGGCCTCCCTCTACAATGAGCAGTTCTTC
CDR3: CASSGTSGRASLYNEQFF

D: NA
J: TRBJ1-2
V: TRBV4-1
size: many
DNA: TGCGCCAGCAGCCGTCCAGGGCCAGGTGGCTACACCTTC
CDR3: CASSRPGPGGYTF

D: NA
J: TRBJ1-6
V: TRBV28
size: NA
DNA: TGTGCCAGCACTCGGGACGGAACTAATTCACCCCTCCACTTT
CDR3: CASTRDGTNSPLHF

D: NA
J: TRBJ2-5
V: TRBV7-9
size: NA
DNA: TGTGCCAGCAGCCCCTATGGTACTGAGACCCAGTACTTC
CDR3: CASSPYGTETQYF

D: NA
J: TRBJ1-4
V: TRBV7-6
size: many
DNA: TGTGCCAGCAGCTCTCCCCCGGGACAACTGTTTTTT
CDR3: CASSSPPGQLFF

D: NA
J: TRBJ2-5
V: TRBV5-1
size: NA
DNA: TGCGCCAGCAGCTTGGCGAGGGGGTTAGAGACCCAGTACTTC
CDR3: CASSLARGLETQYF

D: TRBD1
J: TRBJ2-6
V: TRBV10-3
size: few
DNA: TGTGCCATCAGGGCCGGGACAGGGGCCGGGGCCAACGTCCTGACTTTC
CDR3: CAIRAGTGAGANVLTF

D: NA
J: TRBJ1-1
V: TRBV27
size: few
DNA: TGTGCCAGCAGTTTCTATGCGAACACTGAAGCTTTCTTT
CDR3: CASSFYANTEAFF

D: TRBD1
J: TRBJ2-5
V: TRBV5-1
size: NA
DNA: TGCGCCAGCAGCCCAGGGTACAGGGGGCGCCTGTTAGAGACCCAGTACTTC
CDR3: CASSPGYRGRLLETQYF

D: NA
J: TRBJ2-3
V: TRBV6-5
size: NA
DNA: TGTGCCAGCAGCTACGACCTAACCAGAGATACGCAGTATTTT
CDR3: CASSYDLTRDTQYF

D: TRBD1
J: TRBJ2-7
V: TRBV6-1
size: few
DNA: TGTGCCAGCAGGACCGGGACAGGAGCTTACGAGCAGTACTTC
CDR3: CASRTGTGAYEQYF

D: TRBD1
J: TRBJ2-3
V: TRBV3-1
size: NA
DNA: TGTGCCAGCAGCCAAAGGACAGGGCCAACCACAGATACGCAGTATTTT
CDR3: CASSQRTGPTTDTQYF

D: TRBD1
J: TRBJ2-2
V: TRBV7-3
size: NA
DNA: TGTGCCAGCAGCCTGAGGGGACAGGGGGTCGCCGGGGAGCTGTTTTTT
CDR3: CASSLRGQGVAGELFF

D: NA
J: TRBJ2-2
V: TRBV7-9
size: many
DNA: TGTGCCAGCAGCTCGGACAGTCGGACCGGGGAGCTGTTTTTT
CDR3: CASSSDSRTGELFF

D: NA
J: TRBJ2-3
V: TRBV5-1
size: many
DNA: TGCGCCAGCAGCTTGGCCCGAGGATACACAGATACGCAGTATTTT
CDR3: CASSLARGYTDTQYF

D: NA
J: TRBJ2-2
V: TRBV5-6
size: NA
DNA: TGTGCCAGCAGCTTGGGCTGGCAGGGAGGCACCGGGGAGCTGTTTTTT
CDR3: CASSLGWQGGTGELFF

D: NA
J: TRBJ1-1
V: TRBV7-3
size: NA
DNA: TGTGCCAGCAGCGCAGGGGCAAGGGACACTGAAGCTTTCTTT
CDR3: CASSAGARDTEAFF

D: TRBD1
J: TRBJ1-1
V: TRBV5-1
size: few
DNA: TGCGCCAGCAGCTTGGGCCCTCTGGGGACAGCCAGAACTGAAGCTTTCTTT
CDR3: CASSLGPLGTARTEAFF

D: NA
J: TRBJ2-3
V: TRBV3-1
size: NA
DNA: TGTGCCAGCAGCCGGGCCGGGACCCTTAGCACAGATACGCAGTATTTT
CDR3: CASSRAGTLSTDTQYF

D: NA
J: TRBJ2-5
V: TRBV6-1
size: few
DNA: TGTGCCAGCAGTGGGAGAGGAATCCAAGAGACCCAGTACTTC
CDR3: CASSGRGIQETQYF

D: TRBD1
J: TRBJ2-7
V: TRBV18
size: NA
DNA: TGTGCCAGCTCACCAAGACAGGGAGCGCAGTACTTC
CDR3: CASSPRQGAQYF

D: NA
J: TRBJ1-2
V: TRBV29-1
size: NA
DNA: TGCAGCGCCACGGTCGCGGGAGCTAACTATGGCTACACCTTC
CDR3: CSATVAGANYGYTF